This T cell receptor (beta chain) was captured by sequencing in a study of blood T cell repertoires in COVID-19. V lost 4 bases to trimming and J lost 4 bases; unmatched junction nucleotides: 6. The CDR3 contains 14 residues. CDR1 is SGHRS and CDR2 is YFSETQ in the germline V gene. Some clones are missing from TCRdb's copy, which holds only in-frame ones; the method was immunoSEQ multiplex PCR. Among 24,000 or so clones listed, roughly 85% were seen once. This sequence joins TRBV5-1 and TRBJ1-2; TRBD1 aligns across 8 bases. Sequenced input: peripheral blood. The origin of this receptor is a man aged 65-85 years in a cohort sampled during active COVID-19. The CDR3 region has the DNA TGCGCCAGCAGCACGGACAGGGAGGCCTATGGCTACACCTTC. It codes for CASSTDREAYGYTF.